These T cell receptor beta chains were read from a single sample in a study of T cells in Graves' hyperthyroidism and ophthalmopathy. TCRdb ran MiXCR on the multiplex PCR reads and lists one entry per CDR3 protein. The table lists nearly 750,000 distinct CDR3 sequences, around 40% of them singletons, with around 30% in the top ten. Sequenced input: blood. These receptors came from a woman between 40 and 50 years old with Graves' hyperthyroidism. Each CDR3 is given with its conserved first and last residue. The order of the fields is clone size, D gene, V gene, J gene, CDR3 protein, CDR3 DNA. A D gene is named only where the DNA matches it firmly. Size tells how often a clone was seen (once, few, many) or the class of an expanded clone, and some rows leave it out.

-	-	TRBV6-1	TRBJ1-2	CASREQANYGYTF	TGTGCCAGCAGAGAACAGGCTAACTATGGCTACACCTTC
many	-	TRBV29-1	TRBJ1-3	CSVDGFRNTIYF	TGCAGCGTTGACGGATTTCGAAACACCATATATTTT
-	TRBD1	TRBV7-9	TRBJ1-2	CASSPLPGQGNNHNNYGYTF	TGTGCCAGCAGCCCACTGCCTGGACAGGGAAATAACCATAATAACTATGGCTACACCTTC
many	-	TRBV19	TRBJ1-5	CASSIPPRGQPQHF	TGTGCCAGTAGTATACCCCCAAGGGGTCAGCCCCAGCATTTT
-	-	TRBV19	TRBJ1-1	CASSIPVRANTEAFF	TGTGCCAGTAGTATACCTGTTCGGGCTAACACTGAAGCTTTCTTT
-	-	TRBV7-8	TRBJ1-5	CASSLANGNSNQPQHF	TGTGCCAGCAGCTTAGCGAATGGCAATAGCAATCAGCCCCAGCATTTT
-	-	TRBV2	TRBJ2-1	CASSGGSSYNEQFF	TGTGCCAGCAGTGGGGGGAGCTCCTACAATGAGCAGTTCTTC
few	-	TRBV11-2	TRBJ2-5	CASSSLGRGETQYF	TGTGCCAGCAGCTCTCTCGGGCGGGGAGAGACCCAGTACTTC
-	TRBD2	TRBV6-6	TRBJ2-5	CASSYGGGEGTQYF	TGTGCCAGCAGTTACGGCGGCGGGGAGGGGACCCAGTACTTC
once	-	TRBV4-3	TRBJ2-3	CASSQDESTDTQYF	TGCGCCAGCAGCCAAGACGAAAGCACAGATACGCAGTATTTT
few	-	TRBV7-9	TRBJ1-1	CASSQEFQSYTEAFF	TGCGCCAGCAGCCAAGAATTCCAGAGCTACACTGAAGCTTTCTTT
many	-	TRBV4-2	TRBJ2-5	CASSQAFQETQYF	TGTGCCAGCAGCCAGGCCTTCCAAGAGACCCAGTACTTC
-	-	TRBV10-1	TRBJ1-5	CASSHGLNSNQPQHF	TGCGCCAGCAGCCACGGATTGAACTCCAATCAGCCCCAGCATTTT
few	-	TRBV7-9	TRBJ1-4	CASSPGRLQEKLFF	TGTGCCAGCAGCCCGGGACGCCTCCAGGAAAAACTGTTTTTT
many	-	TRBV9	TRBJ1-3	CASSAVLSGNTIYF	TGTGCCAGCAGCGCGGTCCTCTCTGGAAACACCATATATTTT
few	-	TRBV5-1	TRBJ2-7	CASSVFPRGADSYEQYF	TGTGCCAGCAGCGTGTTCCCAAGAGGTGCGGACAGCTACGAGCAGTACTTC